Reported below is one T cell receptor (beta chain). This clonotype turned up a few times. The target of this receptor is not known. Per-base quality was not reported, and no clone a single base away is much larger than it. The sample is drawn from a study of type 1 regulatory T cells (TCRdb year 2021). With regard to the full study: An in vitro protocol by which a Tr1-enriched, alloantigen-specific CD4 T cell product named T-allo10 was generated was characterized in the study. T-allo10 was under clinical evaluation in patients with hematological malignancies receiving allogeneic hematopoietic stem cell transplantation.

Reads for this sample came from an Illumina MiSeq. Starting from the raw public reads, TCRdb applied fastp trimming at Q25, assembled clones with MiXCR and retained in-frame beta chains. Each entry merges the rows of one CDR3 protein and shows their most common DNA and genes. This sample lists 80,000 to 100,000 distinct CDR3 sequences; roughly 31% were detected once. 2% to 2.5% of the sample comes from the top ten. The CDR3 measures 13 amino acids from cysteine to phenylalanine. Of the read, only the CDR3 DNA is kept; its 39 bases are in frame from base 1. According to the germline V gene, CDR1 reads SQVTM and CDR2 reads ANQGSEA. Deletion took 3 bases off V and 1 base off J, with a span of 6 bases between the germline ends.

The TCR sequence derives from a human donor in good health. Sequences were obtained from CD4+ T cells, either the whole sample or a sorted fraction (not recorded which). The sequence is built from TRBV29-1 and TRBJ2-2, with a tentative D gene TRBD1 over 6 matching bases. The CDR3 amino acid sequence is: CSVDRGNTGELFF. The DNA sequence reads TGCAGCGTTGACAGGGGGAACACCGGGGAGCTGTTTTTT.